This TCR beta chain originates from a study of graft-versus-host responses after intestinal transplantation. Assay: immunoSEQ multiplex PCR; the TCRdb copy retains only in-frame clones and omits some. The sample shows about 6,800 clones, around 26% of them seen only once. Study findings and constraints: Allografts of patients with graft-donor T cell macrochimerism showed high graft-versus-host to host-versus-graft clone ratios.

This CDR3 spans 15 amino acids. Germline V gene data show CDR1 as SGHTA and CDR2 as FQGNSA. V shed 3 bases, J shed 7 bases, and the junction held 6 bases outside the gene matches. The receptor was isolated from a human patient who received an intestinal transplant. This chain links TRBV7-2 with TRBJ2-2; 9 bases align to TRBD2. Source: alloreactive CD4+ T cells from a mixed lymphocyte reaction culture, taken before intestinal transplant. The subset was: CFSE-low proliferating T cells sorted from roughly six-day pre-transplant mixed lymphocyte reaction (GvH or HvG direction). The CDR3 loop is CASSLLAGTIGELFF. CDR3 coding DNA: TGTGCCAGCAGCTTGCTAGCGGGAACCATCGGGGAGCTGTTTTTT. Drawing the rest from reference TRBV7-2 and TRBJ2-2, the complete variable domain is GAGVSQSPSNKVTEKGKDVELRCDPISGHTALYWYRQSLGQGLEFLIYFQGNSAPDKSGLPSDRFSAERTGGSVSTLTIQRTQQEDSAVYLCASSLLAGTIGELFFGEGSRLTVL.